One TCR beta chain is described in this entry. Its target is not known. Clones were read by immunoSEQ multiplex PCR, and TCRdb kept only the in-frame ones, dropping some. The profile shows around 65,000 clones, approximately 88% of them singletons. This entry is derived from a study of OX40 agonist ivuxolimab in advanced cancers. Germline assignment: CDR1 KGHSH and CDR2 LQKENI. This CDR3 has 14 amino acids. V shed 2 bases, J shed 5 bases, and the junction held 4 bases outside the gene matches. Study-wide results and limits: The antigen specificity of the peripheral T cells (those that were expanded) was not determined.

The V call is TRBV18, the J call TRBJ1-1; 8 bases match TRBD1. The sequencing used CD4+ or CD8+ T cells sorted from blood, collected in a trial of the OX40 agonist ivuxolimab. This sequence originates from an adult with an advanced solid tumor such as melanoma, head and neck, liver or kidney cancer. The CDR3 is CASSPTGGETEAFF. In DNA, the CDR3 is TGTGCCAGCTCACCAACAGGGGGTGAGACTGAAGCTTTCTTT.